The next 3 T cell receptor beta chains were all read from a single sample in a study of blood T cell repertoires in COVID-19. Assay used: immunoSEQ multiplex PCR; TCRdb lists only in-frame clones, some missing. The sample includes about 46,000 clones, around 87% of them seen just once. The sequenced sample consisted of PBMCs or T cells enriched from blood (not recorded which). These receptor sequences come from a woman in her 50s who had recovered from COVID-19.

The chain couples TRBV11-3 to TRBJ2-1, with a weak D call TRBD2 (5 bases). Germline CDR1 reads SGHNT; CDR2 reads YENEEA. The CDR3 extends over 16 amino acids. V lost 4 bases and J lost 5, with 18 bases in between. The CDR3 protein is CASSSSGAAGNNEQFF. The CDR3 DNA sequence: TGTGCCAGCAGCTCAAGCGGTGCGGCCGGCAACAATGAGCAGTTCTTC.

Concerning this clone: The CDR3 carries no conserved terminal phenylalanine or tryptophan, so it likely arises from a read error. It is unclear where the CDR3 begins or ends on the DNA, so no DNA is shown, and the CDR3 is as TCRdb lists it. This chain joins TRBV12-3 or TRBV12-4 and TRBJ1-1. Counting both end residues, the CDR3 totals 12 amino acids. CDR3 loop: CASSSAGLTVLL.

This rearrangement joins TRBV7-9 to TRBJ2-7; possibly TRBD2 for D (6 bases). The germline gives CDR1 SEHNR, CDR2 FQNEAQ (reference sequence). Trimming took off 5 bases at V and 3 bases at J, with 17 bases between the two ends. CDR3 length: 15 amino acids. CDR3 sequence reads: CASSPRTKRDYEQYF. The DNA for the CDR3 is TGTGCCAGCAGCCCGCGGACTAAAAGGGACTACGAGCAGTACTTC.